Listed below are T cell receptor beta chains from one sample, sequenced in a study of monozygotic twins with cystic fibrosis. Measured with immunoSEQ multiplex PCR; TCRdb has only the in-frame clones, and not every one. This table has about 15,000 clones, roughly 84% appearing once. The sample comprised blood. Receptor source: a boy aged 5-17 years with cystic fibrosis. The CDR3 runs from the conserved cysteine through the conserved F or W. A D gene is named only where the DNA matches it firmly. Expanded clones get a size class; other rows say once, few or many, or leave the size out.

clone size,J gene,V gene,D gene,CDR3 protein,CDR3 DNA
once,TRBJ1-5,TRBV19,.,CASAQGMNQPQHF,TGTGCCAGTGCTCAGGGGATGAATCAGCCCCAGCATTTT
.,TRBJ1-6,TRBV7-3,TRBD1,CASSLTGTYNSPLHF,TGTGCCAGCAGCTTGACAGGGACCTATAATTCACCCCTCCACTTT
.,TRBJ2-2,TRBV6-4,.,CASSSGANTGELFF,TGTGCCAGCAGTTCGGGGGCGAACACCGGGGAGCTGTTTTTT
once,TRBJ1-3,TRBV15,.,CATSRDRGAGNTIYF,TGTGCCACCAGCAGAGACAGGGGCGCAGGAAACACCATATATTTT
.,TRBJ1-5,TRBV19,.,CASSISGLQDQPQHF,TGTGCCAGTAGTATTTCAGGGCTCCAGGATCAGCCCCAGCATTTT
.,TRBJ2-1,TRBV29-1,.,CSVALPSTDNEQFF,TGCAGCGTTGCCCTGCCTTCGACCGACAATGAGCAGTTCTTC
.,TRBJ2-5,TRBV7-2,.,CASSLQGWSSETQYF,TGTGCCAGCAGCTTACAGGGCTGGAGCTCAGAGACCCAGTACTTC
.,TRBJ2-7,TRBV6-1,TRBD2,CASSEPPSGLRYEQYF,TGTGCCAGCAGTGAACCCCCTAGCGGGTTACGCTACGAGCAGTACTTC
.,TRBJ2-7,TRBV6-5,TRBD1,CASSKQGSHEQYF,TGTGCCAGCAGTAAACAGGGGTCCCACGAGCAGTACTTC
.,TRBJ2-5,TRBV5-6,.,CASSSRGARQETQYF,TGTGCCAGCAGCTCACGCGGAGCTAGGCAAGAGACCCAGTACTTC
few,TRBJ1-5,TRBV4-1,TRBD1,CASSPRGDRAGNQPQHF,TGCGCCAGCAGCCCCCGCGGGGACAGGGCTGGGAATCAGCCCCAGCATTTT
.,TRBJ2-5,TRBV18,TRBD2,CASSPVREAGETQYF,TGTGCCAGCTCACCAGTTCGGGAGGCCGGAGAGACCCAGTACTTC
.,TRBJ2-7,TRBV10-3,TRBD2,CAISESKLAGFLEQYF,TGTGCCATCAGTGAGTCTAAACTAGCGGGATTTCTCGAGCAGTACTTC
.,TRBJ1-5,TRBV6-6,.,CASSYSQFSNQPQHF,TGTGCCAGCAGTTACTCGCAGTTTAGCAATCAGCCCCAGCATTTT
.,TRBJ2-7,TRBV7-5,.,CVRSTPVWAKYEQYF,TGTGTCAGAAGCACTCCTGTGTGGGCCAAGTACGAGCAGTACTTC
.,TRBJ1-3,TRBV18,.,CASSPTTGNTIYF,TGTGCCAGCTCACCCACAACTGGAAACACCATATATTTT
.,TRBJ1-5,TRBV28,.,CASSFGQGHQPQHF,TGTGCCAGCAGTTTTGGGCAGGGACACCAGCCCCAGCATTTT
.,TRBJ2-7,TRBV2,.,CASSEGSGRASYEQYF,TGTGCCAGCAGTGAGGGCTCAGGCAGGGCGTCCTACGAGCAGTACTTC
few,TRBJ2-7,TRBV19,TRBD1,CASTPRGTGDYEQYF,TGTGCCAGTACCCCGCGGGGGACAGGGGACTACGAGCAGTACTTC
.,TRBJ2-7,TRBV30,TRBD1,CAWGYRGASSYEQYF,TGTGCCTGGGGGTACAGGGGAGCTTCCTCCTACGAGCAGTACTTC
.,TRBJ2-3,TRBV5-1,.,CASSLEAGKTDTQYF,TGCGCCAGCAGCTTAGAAGCAGGGAAAACAGATACGCAGTATTTT
.,TRBJ1-5,TRBV19,.,CASSIGGGIHSNQPQHF,TGTGCCAGTAGTATTGGAGGGGGTATTCATAGCAATCAGCCCCAGCATTTT
.,TRBJ2-1,TRBV6-1,.,CASSDRDYNEQFF,TGTGCCAGCAGTGACCGAGATTACAATGAGCAGTTCTTC
.,TRBJ1-1,TRBV11-2,.,CASSLIRGTEAFF,TGTGCCAGCAGCTTGATCAGGGGAACTGAAGCTTTCTTT
.,TRBJ2-3,TRBV9,TRBD2,CASSKTSGGSTDTQYF,TGTGCCAGCAGCAAGACTAGCGGGGGGAGCACAGATACGCAGTATTTT
.,TRBJ2-1,TRBV19,.,CASSIRSVPQNEQFF,TGTGCCAGTAGTATACGATCAGTCCCGCAGAATGAGCAGTTCTTC
.,TRBJ2-5,TRBV5-1,.,CASSVGTARETQYF,TGCGCCAGCAGCGTTGGGACGGCAAGGGAGACCCAGTACTTC
.,TRBJ2-2,TRBV2,.,CASSGVQGLADTGELFF,TGTGCCAGCAGTGGAGTACAGGGACTCGCCGACACCGGGGAGCTGTTTTTT
.,TRBJ1-4,TRBV2,TRBD1,CASADRALGEKLFF,TGTGCCAGCGCCGACAGGGCCTTGGGTGAAAAACTGTTTTTT
.,TRBJ1-1,TRBV11-1,.,CASSLEIATEAFF,TGTGCCAGCAGCTTAGAGATAGCAACTGAAGCTTTCTTT
.,TRBJ1-1,TRBV19,.,CASNIAVNTEAFF,TGTGCCAGTAATATAGCAGTGAACACTGAAGCTTTCTTT
.,TRBJ2-7,TRBV15,TRBD2,CATSRESWLAGALNF,TGTGCCACCAGCAGAGAGAGTTGGCTAGCGGGGGCTCTGAACTTC
few,TRBJ1-4,TRBV14,TRBD1,CASSHWDRGNPNEKLFF,TGTGCCAGCAGCCATTGGGACAGGGGTAACCCCAATGAAAAACTGTTTTTT